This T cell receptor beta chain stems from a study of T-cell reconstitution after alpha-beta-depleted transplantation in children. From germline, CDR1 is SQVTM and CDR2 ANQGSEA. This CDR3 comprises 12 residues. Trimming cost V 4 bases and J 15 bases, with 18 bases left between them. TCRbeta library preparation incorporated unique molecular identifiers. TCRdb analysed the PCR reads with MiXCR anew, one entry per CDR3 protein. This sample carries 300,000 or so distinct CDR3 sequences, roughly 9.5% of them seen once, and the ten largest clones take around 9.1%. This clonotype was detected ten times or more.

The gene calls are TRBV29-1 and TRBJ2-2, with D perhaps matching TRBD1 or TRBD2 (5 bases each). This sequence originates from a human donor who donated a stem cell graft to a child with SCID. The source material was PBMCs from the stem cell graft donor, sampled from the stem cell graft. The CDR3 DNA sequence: TGCAGCGTTGTGAGCGGACAAACGCAGGTGTTTTTT. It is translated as CSVVSGQTQVFF.